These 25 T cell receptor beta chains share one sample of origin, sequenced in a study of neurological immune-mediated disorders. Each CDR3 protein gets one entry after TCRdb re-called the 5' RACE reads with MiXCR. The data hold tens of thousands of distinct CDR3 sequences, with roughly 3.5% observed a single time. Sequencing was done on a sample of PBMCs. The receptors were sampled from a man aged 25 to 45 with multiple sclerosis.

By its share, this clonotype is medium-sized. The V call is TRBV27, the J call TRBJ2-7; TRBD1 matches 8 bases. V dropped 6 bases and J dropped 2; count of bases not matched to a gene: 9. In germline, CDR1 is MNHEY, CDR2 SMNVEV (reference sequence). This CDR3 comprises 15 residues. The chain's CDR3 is CASRPNWDRTYEQYF. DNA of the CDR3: TGTGCCAGCAGGCCGAACTGGGACAGGACCTACGAGCAGTACTTC.

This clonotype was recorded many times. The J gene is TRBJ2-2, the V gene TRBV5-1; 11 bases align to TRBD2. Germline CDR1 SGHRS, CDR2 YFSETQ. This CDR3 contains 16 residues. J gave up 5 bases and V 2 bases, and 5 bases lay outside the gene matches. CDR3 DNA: TGCGCCAGCAGCTTCAATCTAGCGGGAGGAACCGGGGAGCTGTTTTTT. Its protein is CASSFNLAGGTGELFF.

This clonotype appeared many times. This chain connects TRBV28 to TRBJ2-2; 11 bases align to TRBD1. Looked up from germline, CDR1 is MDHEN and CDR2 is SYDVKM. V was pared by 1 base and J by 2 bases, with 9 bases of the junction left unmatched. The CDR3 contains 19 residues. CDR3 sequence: CASSLFPRTGGLNTGELFF. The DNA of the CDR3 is TGTGCCAGCAGTTTATTCCCTCGGACAGGGGGCTTAAACACCGGGGAGCTGTTTTTT.

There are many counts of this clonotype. CDR3 nucleotides: TGTGCCAGCAGGGACATCCAAGCTTTCTTT. Translated, it gives CASRDIQAFF. The chain carries TRBV6-6 and TRBJ1-1, with D maybe TRBD1 (5 bases). Deletions cut 6 bases from V and 9 bases from J, with 8 bases between. The CDR3 is 10 residues long. The germline V gene has CDR1 MNHNY and CDR2 SVGAGI (reference sequence).

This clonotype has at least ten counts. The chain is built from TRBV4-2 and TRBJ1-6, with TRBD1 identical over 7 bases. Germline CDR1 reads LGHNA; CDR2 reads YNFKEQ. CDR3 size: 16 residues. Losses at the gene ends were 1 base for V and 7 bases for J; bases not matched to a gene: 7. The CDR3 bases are TGTGCCAGCAGCCAAGCTGAGGGACAGCCGAATTCACCCCTCCACTTT. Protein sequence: CASSQAEGQPNSPLHF.

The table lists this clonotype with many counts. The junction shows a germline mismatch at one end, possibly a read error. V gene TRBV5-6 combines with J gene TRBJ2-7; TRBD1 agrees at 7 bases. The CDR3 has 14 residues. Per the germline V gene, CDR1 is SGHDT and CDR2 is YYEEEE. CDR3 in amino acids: CASSLGTASYEQYF. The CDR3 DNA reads TGTGCCAGCAGTTTGGGGACAGCCTCCTACGAGCAGTACTTC.

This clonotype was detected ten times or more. The CDR3 region is CASSSPDRKAFF. The CDR3, as DNA: TGTGCCAGCAGCTCACCGGACAGGAAAGCTTTCTTT. This sequence joins TRBV3-1 and TRBJ1-1, with 7 bases fitting TRBD1. Trimming cost V 5 bases and J 9 bases; bases outside gene matches: 6. This CDR3 has 12 amino acids. Germline V gives CDR1 LGHDT, CDR2 YNNKEL (reference sequence).

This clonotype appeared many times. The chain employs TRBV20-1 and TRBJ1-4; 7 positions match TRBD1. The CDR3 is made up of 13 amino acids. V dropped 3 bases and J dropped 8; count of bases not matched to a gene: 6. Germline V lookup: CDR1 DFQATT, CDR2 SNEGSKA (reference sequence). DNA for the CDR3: TGCAGTGCTAGCACAGGGGAATGGGAAAAACTGTTTTTT. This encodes CSASTGEWEKLFF.

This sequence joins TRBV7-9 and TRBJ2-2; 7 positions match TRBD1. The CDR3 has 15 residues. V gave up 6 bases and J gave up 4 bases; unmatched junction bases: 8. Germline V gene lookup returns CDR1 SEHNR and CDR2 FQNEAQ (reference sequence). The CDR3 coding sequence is TGTGCCAGCAGGTCGACAGGGTGGGGCACCGGGGAGCTGTTTTTT. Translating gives CASRSTGWGTGELFF.

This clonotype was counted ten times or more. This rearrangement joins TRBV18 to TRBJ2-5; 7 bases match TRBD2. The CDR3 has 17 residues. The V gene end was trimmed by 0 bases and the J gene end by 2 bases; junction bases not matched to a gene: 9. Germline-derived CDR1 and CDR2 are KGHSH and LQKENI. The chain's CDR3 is CASSPPTGGVSQETQYF. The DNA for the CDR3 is TGTGCCAGCTCACCACCGACGGGGGGAGTCTCTCAAGAGACCCAGTACTTC.

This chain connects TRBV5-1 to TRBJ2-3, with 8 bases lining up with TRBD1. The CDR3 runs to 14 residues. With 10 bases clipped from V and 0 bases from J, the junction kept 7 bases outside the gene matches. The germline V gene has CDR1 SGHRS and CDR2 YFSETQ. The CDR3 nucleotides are TGCGCCTCTGAAGGACAGGGAAGCACAGATACGCAGTATTTT. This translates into CASEGQGSTDTQYF.

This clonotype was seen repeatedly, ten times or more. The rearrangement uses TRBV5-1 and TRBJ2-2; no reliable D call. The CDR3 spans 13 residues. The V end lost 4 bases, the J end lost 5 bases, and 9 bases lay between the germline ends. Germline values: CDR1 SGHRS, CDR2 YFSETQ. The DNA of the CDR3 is TGCGCCAGCAGCCCGCAGGTGACCGGGGAGCTGTTTTTT. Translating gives CASSPQVTGELFF.

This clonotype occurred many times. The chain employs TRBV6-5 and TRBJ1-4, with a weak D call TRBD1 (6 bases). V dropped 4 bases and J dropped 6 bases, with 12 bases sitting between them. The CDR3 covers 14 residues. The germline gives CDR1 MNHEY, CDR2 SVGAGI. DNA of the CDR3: TGTGCCAGCAGTTCACAGGGTTTTTATGAAAAACTGTTTTTT. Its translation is CASSSQGFYEKLFF.

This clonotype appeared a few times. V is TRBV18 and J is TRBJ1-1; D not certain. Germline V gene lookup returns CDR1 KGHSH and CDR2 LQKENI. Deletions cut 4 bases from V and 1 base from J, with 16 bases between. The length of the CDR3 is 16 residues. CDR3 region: CASSLVSTRQNTEAFF. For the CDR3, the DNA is TGTGCCAGCTCACTTGTCTCGACGAGACAGAACACTGAAGCTTTCTTT.

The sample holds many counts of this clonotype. CDR3 bases: TGCAGTGCACGGGATCTAGCGGGGGATATCTACGAGCAGTACTTC. Amino acid sequence: CSARDLAGDIYEQYF. The genes are TRBV20-1 and TRBJ2-7; 10 nucleotides agree with TRBD2. V was clipped by 6 bases and J by 3 bases; unmatched bases: 11. The CDR3 runs 15 residues. CDR1 DFQATT and CDR2 SNEGSKA come from the germline V gene (reference sequence).

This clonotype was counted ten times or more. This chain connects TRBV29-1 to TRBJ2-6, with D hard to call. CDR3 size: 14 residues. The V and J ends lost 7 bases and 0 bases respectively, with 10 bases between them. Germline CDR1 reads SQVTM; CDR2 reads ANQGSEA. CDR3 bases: TGCAGCGCCGTTACGCACTCTGGGGCCAACGTCCTGACTTTC. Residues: CSAVTHSGANVLTF. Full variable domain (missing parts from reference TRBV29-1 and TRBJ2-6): SAVISQKPSRDICQRGTSLTIQCQVDSQVTMMFWYRQQPGQSLTLIATANQGSEATYESGFVIDKFPISRPNLTFSTLTVSNMSPEDSSIYLCSAVTHSGANVLTFGAGSRLTVL.

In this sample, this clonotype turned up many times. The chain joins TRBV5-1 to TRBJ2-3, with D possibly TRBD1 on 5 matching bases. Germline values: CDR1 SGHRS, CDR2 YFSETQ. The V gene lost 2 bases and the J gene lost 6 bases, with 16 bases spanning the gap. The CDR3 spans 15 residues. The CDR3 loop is CASSLGAKVTDTQYF. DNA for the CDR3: TGCGCCAGCAGCTTAGGGGCGAAAGTTACGGATACGCAGTATTTT.

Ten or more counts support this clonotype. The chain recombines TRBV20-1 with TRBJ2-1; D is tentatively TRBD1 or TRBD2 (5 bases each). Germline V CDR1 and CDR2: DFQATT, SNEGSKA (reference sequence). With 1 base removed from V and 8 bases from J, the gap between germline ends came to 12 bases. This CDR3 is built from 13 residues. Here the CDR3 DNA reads TGCAGTGCTAGAGCCTTCTTGGGGGATGAGCAGTTCTTC. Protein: CSARAFLGDEQFF.

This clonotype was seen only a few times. This CDR3 reads CSAGDHVYEQYF. The CDR3, as DNA: TGCAGTGCTGGGGACCACGTCTACGAGCAGTACTTC. V usage is TRBV20-1 and J usage is TRBJ2-7; possibly TRBD1 or TRBD2 for D (5 bases each). This CDR3 contains 12 residues. CDR1 and CDR2 from the germline V gene are DFQATT and SNEGSKA (reference sequence). Trimming took off 5 bases at V and 3 bases at J, with 11 bases between the two ends.

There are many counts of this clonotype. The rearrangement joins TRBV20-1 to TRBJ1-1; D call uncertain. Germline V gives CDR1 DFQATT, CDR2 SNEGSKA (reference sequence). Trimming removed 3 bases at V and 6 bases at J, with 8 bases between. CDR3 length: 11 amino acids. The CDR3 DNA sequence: TGCAGTGCTAGCGGAGTGGCTGAAGCTTTCTTT. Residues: CSASGVAEAFF.

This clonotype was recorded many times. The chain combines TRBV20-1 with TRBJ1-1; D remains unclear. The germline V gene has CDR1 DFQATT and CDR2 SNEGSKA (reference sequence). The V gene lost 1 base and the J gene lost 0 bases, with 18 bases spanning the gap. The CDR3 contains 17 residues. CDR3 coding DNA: TGCAGTGCTAGAGCTGCGACCTTGATGGGAATGAACACTGAAGCTTTCTTT. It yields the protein CSARAATLMGMNTEAFF.

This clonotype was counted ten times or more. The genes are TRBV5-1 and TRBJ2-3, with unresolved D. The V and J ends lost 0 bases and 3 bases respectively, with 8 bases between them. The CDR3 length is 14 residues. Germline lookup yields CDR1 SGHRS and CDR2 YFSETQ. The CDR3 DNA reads TGCGCCAGCAGCTTGGGTACACAGACAGATACGCAGTATTTT. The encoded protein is CASSLGTQTDTQYF.

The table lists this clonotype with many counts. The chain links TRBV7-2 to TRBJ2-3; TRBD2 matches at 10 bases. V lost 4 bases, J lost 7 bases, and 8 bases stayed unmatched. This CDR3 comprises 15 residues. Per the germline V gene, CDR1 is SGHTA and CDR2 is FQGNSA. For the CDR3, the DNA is TGTGCCAGCAGCTCGAGGAGCGGGGGGGAAAATACGCAGTATTTT. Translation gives CASSSRSGGENTQYF.

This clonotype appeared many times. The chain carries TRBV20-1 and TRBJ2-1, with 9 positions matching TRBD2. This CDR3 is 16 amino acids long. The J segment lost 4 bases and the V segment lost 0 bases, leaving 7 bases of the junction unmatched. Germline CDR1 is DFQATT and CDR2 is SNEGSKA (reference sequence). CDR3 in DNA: TGCAGTGCTAGAGATTCCCCAGCGGGAGGATACAATGAGCAGTTCTTC. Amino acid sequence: CSARDSPAGGYNEQFF.

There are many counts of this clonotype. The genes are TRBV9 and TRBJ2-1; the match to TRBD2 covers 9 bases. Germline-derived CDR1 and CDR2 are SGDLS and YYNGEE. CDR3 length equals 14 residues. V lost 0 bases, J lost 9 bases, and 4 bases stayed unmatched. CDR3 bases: TGTGCCAGCAGCGTAGGAAGTAGCGGGAGTGAGCAGTTCTTC. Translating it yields CASSVGSSGSEQFF.